Detailed here is one TCR beta chain. The antigen is undetermined. The sample belongs to a study of cytomegalovirus exposure and HLA in healthy donors. This PCR relied on a set of 60 Vbeta primers and 13 Jbeta primers. Clones were read by immunoSEQ multiplex PCR, and TCRdb kept only the in-frame ones, dropping some. Here the sample spans tens of thousands of clones, about 73% being singletons. Study-level findings and limits: Later analysis found that TCR beta chains associated with HLA were more clonally expanded than other, equally common chains. Later analysis identified about 18,000 TCR beta sequences associated with HLA alleles, using a false discovery rate threshold of 0.05. Reports credit the classifier with highly specific, highly sensitive diagnosis of cytomegalovirus status. Across HLA loci, a later analysis found differing TCR association rates, with DRB1 most and HLA-C fewest.

This CDR3 has 16 amino acids. V gave up 0 bases and J gave up 1 base; unmatched junction bases: 4. Germline CDR1 reads SGDLS; CDR2 reads YYNGEE. The TCR originated in a woman in her twenties or thirties in good health and CMV-seronegative. The chain is built from TRBV9 and TRBJ2-1; TRBD2 matches 7 bases. Material for sequencing was PBMCs. The DNA of the CDR3 is TGTGCCAGCAGCGTAGTACCTAGCGGATCCTACAATGAGCAGTTCTTC. This gives the protein CASSVVPSGSYNEQFF.